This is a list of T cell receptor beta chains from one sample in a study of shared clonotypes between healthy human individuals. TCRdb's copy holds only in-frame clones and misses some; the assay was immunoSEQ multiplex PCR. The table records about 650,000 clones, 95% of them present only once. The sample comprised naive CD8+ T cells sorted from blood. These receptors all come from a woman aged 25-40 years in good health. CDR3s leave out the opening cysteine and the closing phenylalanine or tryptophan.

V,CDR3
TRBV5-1,ASEGFDRGRNEQF
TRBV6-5,ASRSNRGGTEAF
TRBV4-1,ASSQDTETGELF
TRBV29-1,SVEAGGNNEQF
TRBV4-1,ASSQTPTGSTDTQY
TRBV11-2,ASRQGIAKNIQY
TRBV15,ATSRDSDSSGANVLT
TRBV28,ASAGGAYEQY
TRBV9,ASSVASGSYEQY
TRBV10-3,AISEESDQPQH
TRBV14,ASSQEWQTSTDTQY
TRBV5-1,ASSLGTSSYNEQF